This is a list of T cell receptor beta chains from one sample in a study of early T cells in non-severe SARS-CoV-2 infection. Each CDR3 protein gets one entry after TCRdb re-called the 5' RACE reads with MiXCR. Of about 33,000 distinct CDR3 sequences listed, around 6% are singletons. The sample taken for sequencing was whole blood. The receptors originated from an adult who was a healthcare worker with PCR-confirmed SARS-CoV-2 infection or an uninfected control (not recorded which). Each CDR3 is given with its conserved first and last residue. D genes are given only for firm matches. Expanded clones get a size class; other rows say once, few or many, or leave the size out.

TRBJ2-3 | TRBD1 | few | TRBV10-2 | CASRITGEDTQYF | TGCGCCAGCAGGATCACAGGGGAAGATACGCAGTATTTT
TRBJ1-6 | - | many | TRBV27 | CASSKASIGSPLHF | TGTGCCAGCAGTAAGGCATCCATCGGTTCACCCCTCCACTTT
TRBJ2-5 | - | many | TRBV12-3/TRBV12-4 | CASSWGAGETQYF | TGTGCCAGCAGTTGGGGGGCAGGAGAGACCCAGTACTTC
TRBJ1-5 | TRBD1 | many | TRBV11-2 | CASSLDRTGRQPQHF | TGTGCCAGCAGCTTAGATAGGACAGGCCGTCAGCCCCAGCATTTT
TRBJ2-5 | TRBD2 | few | TRBV6-5 | CASSWASGVIGETQYF | TGTGCCAGCAGTTGGGCCAGCGGGGTGATCGGGGAGACCCAGTACTTC
TRBJ2-3 | TRBD2 | few | TRBV10-2 | CASSESQRGSTDTQYF | TGCGCCAGCAGTGAGAGCCAGCGGGGGAGCACAGATACGCAGTATTTT
TRBJ2-1 | - | many | TRBV19 | CASSKTPGRGSYNEQFF | TGTGCCAGTAGTAAAACCCCAGGCAGGGGCTCCTACAATGAGCAGTTCTTC
TRBJ2-3 | - | many | TRBV11-2 | CASSLGDRRTDTQYF | TGTGCCAGCAGCTTAGGGGACCGCCGCACAGATACGCAGTATTTT
TRBJ2-7 | - | many | TRBV20-1 | CSASLTHGLSYEQYF | TGCAGTGCTAGCTTGACACACGGCCTTTCCTACGAGCAGTACTTC
TRBJ2-2 | - | few | TRBV28 | CASSLRGSGEDGELFF | TGTGCCAGCAGTTTACGAGGGAGTGGGGAAGACGGGGAGCTGTTTTTT
TRBJ2-3 | TRBD2 | - | TRBV9 | CASSVVAGGSDTQYF | TGTGCCAGCAGCGTAGTCGCGGGGGGCTCAGATACGCAGTATTTT
TRBJ2-1 | TRBD1 | many | TRBV4-1 | CASSQVPGQGNEQFF | TGCGCCAGCAGCCAAGTCCCGGGACAGGGCAATGAGCAGTTCTTC
TRBJ2-3 | TRBD1 | many | TRBV7-6 | CASRQRGDRGLAGPPSTDTQYF | TGTGCCAGCAGACAAAGAGGGGACAGGGGGCTAGCGGGGCCTCCTAGCACAGATACGCAGTATTTT
TRBJ1-1 | - | many | TRBV30 | CAWSVSENTEAFF | TGTGCCTGGAGTGTCTCCGAGAACACTGAAGCTTTCTTT
TRBJ2-1 | - | medium-sized | TRBV20-1 | CSAGGDNEQFF | TGCAGTGCTGGGGGCGACAATGAGCAGTTCTTC
TRBJ2-5 | TRBD1 | many | TRBV12-3/TRBV12-4 | CASSQAGGRETQYF | TGTGCCAGCAGCCAAGCAGGGGGTAGGGAGACCCAGTACTTC
TRBJ2-1 | - | many | TRBV20-1 | CSAEGETYNEQFF | TGCAGTGCCGAGGGAGAGACCTACAATGAGCAGTTCTTC
TRBJ2-5 | - | many | TRBV7-6 | CASSPLGGETQYF | TGTGCCAGCAGCCCGCTGGGAGGCGAGACCCAGTACTTC
TRBJ2-1 | - | many | TRBV7-8 | CASSPRIGNEQFF | TGTGCCAGCAGCCCCAGGATTGGCAATGAGCAGTTCTTC
TRBJ1-3 | TRBD1 | many | TRBV3-1 | CASSHHGGQVFSSGNTIYF | TGTGCCAGCAGCCATCACGGAGGACAGGTCTTTAGCTCTGGAAACACCATATATTTT
TRBJ1-1 | TRBD1 | many | TRBV10-2 | CASRGTGFSEAFF | TGCGCCAGCAGAGGGACAGGGTTTTCTGAAGCTTTCTTT
TRBJ2-1 | TRBD2 | many | TRBV5-4 | CASSPLAGGAEQFF | TGTGCCAGCAGCCCCCTAGCGGGGGGGGCTGAGCAGTTCTTC
TRBJ2-1 | - | - | TRBV6-5 | CASRDRRGEQFF | TGTGCCAGCAGAGACCGCAGGGGTGAGCAGTTCTTC
TRBJ1-6 | - | many | TRBV6-4 | CASSDSENSPLHF | TGTGCCAGCAGTGACTCGGAAAATTCACCCCTCCACTTT
TRBJ2-7 | - | many | TRBV20-1 | CSARDGPAAGREQYF | TGCAGTGCTAGAGATGGTCCGGCGGCCGGCCGCGAGCAGTACTTC
TRBJ2-5 | TRBD1 | - | TRBV7-3 | CASSLSTGTGLETQYF | TGTGCCAGCAGCTTGTCCACCGGGACAGGGCTGGAGACCCAGTACTTC
TRBJ2-7 | TRBD1 | - | TRBV28 | CASSFFQGVYEQYF | TGTGCCAGCAGTTTTTTCCAGGGGGTCTACGAGCAGTACTTC
TRBJ1-5 | - | many | TRBV11-2 | CASSLDVQSNQPQHF | TGTGCCAGCAGCTTAGACGTCCAGAGCAATCAGCCCCAGCATTTT
TRBJ1-2 | - | many | TRBV6-1 | CASSEAGNYGYTF | TGTGCCAGCAGTGAAGCTGGGAATTATGGCTACACCTTC
TRBJ2-7 | - | - | TRBV28 | CASTESRAPYEQYF | TGTGCCAGCACCGAGAGCCGGGCTCCCTACGAGCAGTACTTC
TRBJ2-1 | - | many | TRBV5-1 | CASSLELLNNEQFF | TGCGCCAGCAGCTTGGAGCTATTGAACAATGAGCAGTTCTTC
TRBJ2-1 | TRBD1 | many | TRBV6-1 | CASSEWGQGHSEQFF | TGTGCCAGCAGTGAATGGGGACAGGGCCACAGTGAGCAGTTCTTC
TRBJ2-7 | TRBD1 | few | TRBV28 | CASSMTGDTYEQYF | TGTGCCAGCAGTATGACAGGGGACACCTACGAGCAGTACTTC
TRBJ1-1 | TRBD1 | few | TRBV4-2 | CASSPSDRGRVSFKEAFF | TGTGCCAGCAGCCCCTCGGACAGGGGGCGAGTCAGTTTCAAGGAAGCTTTCTTT
TRBJ1-1 | - | many | TRBV7-9 | CASSLTGGTEAFF | TGTGCCAGCAGCTTAACCGGCGGCACTGAAGCTTTCTTT
TRBJ1-3 | - | many | TRBV6-6 | CASSYTRPVSSGNTIYF | TGTGCCAGCAGTTACACTCGACCGGTTTCATCTGGAAACACCATATATTTT
TRBJ2-7 | TRBD1 | many | TRBV6-2/TRBV6-3 | CASTPYGTANYEQYF | TGTGCCAGCACTCCCTACGGGACAGCAAACTACGAGCAGTACTTC
TRBJ1-5 | - | few | TRBV19 | CASSIDPGIQPQHF | TGTGCCAGTAGTATAGATCCCGGGATCCAGCCCCAGCATTTT
TRBJ2-1 | - | many | TRBV18 | CASSPYSQPLEDEQFF | TGTGCCAGCTCACCTTACTCTCAACCTCTCGAAGATGAGCAGTTCTTC
TRBJ2-2 | TRBD2 | many | TRBV27 | CASSLRRLAGMGTGELFF | TGTGCCAGCAGTTTACGAAGACTAGCGGGGATGGGAACCGGGGAGCTGTTTTTT
TRBJ1-1 | - | many | TRBV30 | CAWSVPLRAGNTEAFF | TGTGCCTGGAGTGTACCTTTGCGGGCAGGGAACACTGAAGCTTTCTTT
TRBJ1-5 | - | many | TRBV6-2/TRBV6-3 | CASSRGPYQPQHF | TGTGCCAGCAGTCGCGGGCCCTATCAGCCCCAGCATTTT
TRBJ2-5 | TRBD2 | many | TRBV10-3 | CAISPTSGGPQETQYF | TGTGCCATCTCCCCAACTAGCGGGGGCCCCCAAGAGACCCAGTACTTC
TRBJ2-1 | TRBD1 | many | TRBV5-1 | CASSLNPGQGGSEQFF | TGCGCCAGCAGCTTAAATCCGGGACAGGGCGGGAGTGAGCAGTTCTTC
TRBJ2-1 | TRBD2 | many | TRBV28 | CASARDYLAEQFF | TGTGCCAGCGCGCGGGACTACCTCGCTGAGCAGTTCTTC
TRBJ2-4 | TRBD1 | many | TRBV20-1 | CSARAGTGGPAKNIQYF | TGCAGTGCTAGAGCCGGGACAGGGGGACCGGCCAAAAACATTCAGTACTTC
TRBJ1-1 | - | many | TRBV19 | CASSIRGGNTEAFF | TGTGCCAGTAGTATTCGGGGAGGAAACACTGAAGCTTTCTTT
TRBJ1-2 | TRBD1 | many | TRBV28 | CASTERLQGGHYGYTF | TGTGCCAGCACCGAACGATTACAGGGGGGGCATTATGGCTACACCTTC
TRBJ1-5 | - | many | TRBV19 | CASSPDRYNQPQHF | TGTGCCAGTAGTCCTGACAGGTACAATCAGCCCCAGCATTTT
TRBJ1-1 | - | many | TRBV2 | CASTLLQGHRDTEAFF | TGTGCCAGCACCCTCCTCCAGGGGCATAGGGACACTGAAGCTTTCTTT
TRBJ1-5 | - | few | TRBV12-3/TRBV12-4 | CASGRGHSNQPQHF | TGTGCCAGCGGGAGGGGACATAGCAATCAGCCCCAGCATTTT
TRBJ2-3 | TRBD2 | - | TRBV2 | CASNRLAGGTTDTQYF | TGTGCCAGCAACCGACTAGCGGGGGGCACCACAGATACGCAGTATTTT
TRBJ2-7 | - | many | TRBV5-1 | CASSLQFGGEQYF | TGCGCCAGCAGCTTACAGTTTGGCGGCGAGCAGTACTTC
TRBJ2-7 | - | - | TRBV5-1 | CASSLDLIGTYEQYF | TGCGCCAGCAGCTTGGACCTCATTGGGACCTACGAGCAGTACTTC
TRBJ2-7 | - | medium-sized | TRBV3-1 | CASSHYPTVYEQYF | TGTGCCAGCAGCCACTACCCGACTGTCTACGAGCAGTACTTC
TRBJ1-2 | - | many | TRBV20-1 | CSARPNNYGYTF | TGCAGTGCTAGACCAAATAACTATGGCTACACCTTC
TRBJ1-1 | TRBD1 | many | TRBV5-5 | CASSSGTGINSITEAFF | TGTGCCAGCAGCTCGGGGACAGGGATTAACAGTATCACTGAAGCTTTCTTT
TRBJ2-5 | TRBD1 | few | TRBV7-2 | CASSPEDRAEETQYF | TGTGCCAGCAGCCCCGAAGACAGGGCAGAGGAGACCCAGTACTTC
TRBJ2-5 | - | many | TRBV5-1 | CASSLFGNQETQYF | TGCGCCAGCAGCTTGTTCGGCAACCAAGAGACCCAGTACTTC
TRBJ2-6 | TRBD1 | many | TRBV7-6 | CASSLNWPGQAGSGANVLTF | TGTGCCAGCAGCTTAAATTGGCCAGGACAGGCTGGCTCTGGGGCCAACGTCCTGACTTTC